This T cell receptor (beta chain) was documented in a study of blood T cell repertoires in COVID-19. Study-level background: Nucleic acid was either cDNA or gDNA, and it came from T cells, B-cell-depleted T cells, or PBMCs.

The CDR3 is 14 amino acids. V gave up 8 bases and J gave up 3 bases; unmatched junction bases: 6. Germline V lookup: CDR1 ENHRY, CDR2 SYGVKD. Authors' analysis steps: Amplification of reference gene primers was used by the study to estimate nucleated cell counts. Profiled with immunoSEQ multiplex PCR; TCRdb holds only in-frame clones, not every one. From that table come the V and J calls and clone size; the DNA was used to work out D and trimming. The sample has under 40,000 clones, around nine tenths seen once. The chain joins TRBV10-3 to TRBJ2-7, with 11 bases identical to TRBD2. Sequencing was performed on peripheral blood. The sequence came from a man in his sixties with active or convalescent COVID-19. In DNA, the CDR3 is TGTGCCATCCAAGTAGCGGGAGGGAACTACGAGCAGTACTTC. Encoded protein: CAIQVAGGNYEQYF.